The clone carrying this TCR beta chain has just a few counts. Its antigen is still unknown. Germline V lookup: CDR1 GTSNPN, CDR2 SVGIG (reference sequence). This CDR3 has 15 residues. Germline trimming cut 3 bases from V and 0 bases from J; bases unmatched to any gene: 5. Primers included in the PCR were 60 Vbeta and 13 Jbeta primers. TCRdb's table, derived via immunoSEQ multiplex PCR, lists solely in-frame clones and lacks some. The table records approximately 220,000 clones, 80% to 85% of them present only once. This sample was taken from a study of cytomegalovirus exposure and HLA in healthy donors. Overall study: The Caucasian-associated ancestry cluster contained about 80% of the 398 genotyped donors.

General study results and limits: What a later analysis showed was that several of the most significant clusters appeared linked to common viral pathogens. Using the classifier, cytomegalovirus status was reportedly diagnosed with high specificity and sensitivity. According to a later analysis, donors in an Asian-associated ancestry cluster reportedly had fewer N-insertions than the roughly 720-donor mean.

Sequenced input: PBMCs. The receptor was derived from a boy aged 2 to 9 in good health and CMV-seronegative. This rearrangement joins TRBV30 to TRBJ1-1, with 9 bases matching TRBD1. Here the CDR3 DNA reads TGTGCCTGGAGAGGGACAGGGCCTATGAACACTGAAGCTTTCTTT. It encodes CAWRGTGPMNTEAFF. The full variable domain, its missing parts supplied by reference TRBV30 and TRBJ1-1, is SQTIHQWPATLVQPVGSPLSLECTVEGTSNPNLYWYRQAAGRGLQLLFYSVGIGQISSEVPQNLSASRPQDRQFILSSKKLLLSDSGFYLCAWRGTGPMNTEAFFGQGTRLTVV.